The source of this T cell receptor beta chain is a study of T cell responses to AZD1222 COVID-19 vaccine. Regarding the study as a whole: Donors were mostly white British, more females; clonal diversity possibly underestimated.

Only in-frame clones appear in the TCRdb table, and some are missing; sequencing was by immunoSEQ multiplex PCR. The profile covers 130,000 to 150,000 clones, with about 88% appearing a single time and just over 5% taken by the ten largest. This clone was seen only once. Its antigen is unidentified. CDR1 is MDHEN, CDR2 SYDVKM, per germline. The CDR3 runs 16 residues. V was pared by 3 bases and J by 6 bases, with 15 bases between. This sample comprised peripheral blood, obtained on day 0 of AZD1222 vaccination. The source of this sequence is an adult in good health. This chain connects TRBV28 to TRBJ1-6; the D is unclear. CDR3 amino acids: CASSFRALYGNSPLHF. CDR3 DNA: TGTGCCAGCAGTTTCCGGGCTTTGTATGGTAATTCACCCCTCCACTTT. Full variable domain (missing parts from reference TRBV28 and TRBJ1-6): DVKVTQSSRYLVKRTGEKVFLECVQDMDHENMFWYRQDPGLGLRLIYFSYDVKMKEKGDIPEGYSVSREKKERFSLILESASTNQTSMYLCASSFRALYGNSPLHFGNGTRLTVT.